This passage covers 10 T cell receptor beta chains from one sample sequenced in a study of T cells in Graves' hyperthyroidism and ophthalmopathy. Amplified TCR beta CDR3 regions derived from RNA transcripts. When the TCR CDR3 underwent first-round RT-PCR, the HTBI primer set was used. In TCRdb, the multiplex PCR reads were re-called with MiXCR into one record per CDR3 protein. The sample contains fewer than 650,000 distinct CDR3 sequences, 12% to 15% of which appear only once. The sequenced sample was blood. These receptors were obtained from a woman between 18 and 29 years old with Graves' ophthalmopathy.

This clonotype occurred many times. The V gene is TRBV2, the J gene TRBJ2-3; no clear D. Germline-derived CDR1 and CDR2 are SNHLY and FYNNEI. The CDR3 consists of 16 residues. The V and J ends lost 2 bases and 0 bases respectively, with 12 bases between them. The CDR3 DNA reads TGTGCCAGCAGTGAATATACTGGTTCAAGCACAGATACGCAGTATTTT. Its protein product is CASSEYTGSSTDTQYF. Looking up the rest from reference TRBV2 and TRBJ2-3 gives the full variable domain: EPEVTQTPSHQVTQMGQEVILRCVPISNHLYFYWYRQILGQKVEFLVSFYNNEISEKSEIFDDQFSVERPDGSNFTLKIRSTKLEDSAMYFCASSEYTGSSTDTQYFGPGTRLTVL.

In its sample, this clonotype was seen a few times. The chain combines TRBV19 with TRBJ2-7; 9 nucleotides align to TRBD1. V gave up 3 bases and J gave up 5 bases; unmatched junction bases: 29. Germline CDR1 LNHDA, CDR2 SQIVND (reference sequence). The CDR3 runs 22 residues. Written as DNA, the CDR3 is TGTGCCAGTAGTATCCAGCCCCCGGGTTTCCTGGGACAGGGCAAGTCTAGGGACGAGCAGTACTTC. Translated, it gives CASSIQPPGFLGQGKSRDEQYF.

This clonotype was detected ten times or more. The CDR3, as DNA: TGTGCCAGCAGTTTAGTCGGCCGTTCACCAAATCAGCCCCAGCATTTT. It encodes CASSLVGRSPNQPQHF. The gene calls are TRBV27 and TRBJ1-5; D is unresolved. The germline CDR1 and CDR2 sequences are MNHEY and SMNVEV (reference sequence). This CDR3 spans 16 amino acids. Between the trimmed V and J ends, which lost 2 bases and 4 bases, there was a span of 15 bases.

The genes are TRBV7-9 and TRBJ2-4, with D unclear. The CDR3 extends over 13 amino acids. Germline CDR1 and CDR2: SEHNR and FQNEAQ (reference sequence). V was trimmed by 4 bases and J by 9 bases, leaving 13 bases between them. The DNA for the CDR3 is TGTGCCAGCAGCTCGGCCAACCTCGGCATTCAGTACTTC. Its translation is CASSSANLGIQYF.

Ten or more counts support this clonotype. The chain links TRBV7-9 to TRBJ2-4, with D unresolved. The CDR3 loop spans 15 amino acids. CDR1 and CDR2 from the germline V gene are SEHNR and FQNEAQ (reference sequence). V was shortened by 0 bases and J by 1 base, with 7 bases between the two germline ends. In nucleotides, the CDR3 is TGTGCCAGCAGCTTAGCAGGCAGGGCCAAAAACATTCAGTACTTC. Translating gives CASSLAGRAKNIQYF.

This sequence joins TRBV5-5 and TRBJ2-1; 15 positions match TRBD2. V lost 4 bases to trimming and J lost 7 bases; unmatched junction nucleotides: 6. Germline V lookup: CDR1 SGHKS, CDR2 YYEKEE (reference sequence). The CDR3 has 16 amino acids. The CDR3 protein is CASSRWTSGRENEQFF. The CDR3 DNA is TGTGCCAGCAGCCGGTGGACTAGCGGGAGGGAAAATGAGCAGTTCTTC.

The rearrangement joins TRBV19 to TRBJ2-7, with unresolved D. V was shortened by 7 bases and J by 6 bases, with 10 bases between the two germline ends. The CDR3 covers 11 residues. CDR1 and CDR2 from the germline V gene are LNHDA and SQIVND (reference sequence). CDR3 loop: CASMAASEQYF. The CDR3 coding sequence is TGTGCCAGTATGGCCGCTTCCGAGCAGTACTTC.

This clonotype was found many times. The J gene is TRBJ2-4, the V gene TRBV27; unclear D gene. The CDR3 sequence is 20 residues long. V lost 5 bases to trimming and J lost 0 bases, with 26 bases between them. Germline values: CDR1 MNHEY, CDR2 SMNVEV (reference sequence). The CDR3 coding sequence is TGTGCCAGCAGTCCCCGGCCAGGAATCGGGCTCCATCTAGCCAAAAACATTCAGTACTTC. Its translation: CASSPRPGIGLHLAKNIQYF.

Ten or more counts support this clonotype. The J gene is TRBJ2-3, the V gene TRBV28; 8 positions agree with TRBD2. Germline lookup yields CDR1 MDHEN and CDR2 SYDVKM. CDR3 length: 15 amino acids. V was pared by 5 bases and J by 5 bases, with 9 bases of the junction left unmatched. The CDR3 DNA reads as TGTGCCAGCAGTCCGGGGGGGACCCTCGGAGATACGCAGTATTTT. Its protein is CASSPGGTLGDTQYF.

In the case of this clonotype: A much larger clone is a single base away; this may be a read error. V gene TRBV7-7 combines with J gene TRBJ2-1, with 9 bases fitting TRBD2. Germline V CDR1 and CDR2: SSHAT, FNYEAQ (reference sequence). CDR3 length equals 14 residues. CDR3 amino acids: CASSLAGALNEQFF. CDR3 in DNA: TGTGCTAGCAGCTTAGCGGGAGCCCTCAATGAGCAGTTCTTC.